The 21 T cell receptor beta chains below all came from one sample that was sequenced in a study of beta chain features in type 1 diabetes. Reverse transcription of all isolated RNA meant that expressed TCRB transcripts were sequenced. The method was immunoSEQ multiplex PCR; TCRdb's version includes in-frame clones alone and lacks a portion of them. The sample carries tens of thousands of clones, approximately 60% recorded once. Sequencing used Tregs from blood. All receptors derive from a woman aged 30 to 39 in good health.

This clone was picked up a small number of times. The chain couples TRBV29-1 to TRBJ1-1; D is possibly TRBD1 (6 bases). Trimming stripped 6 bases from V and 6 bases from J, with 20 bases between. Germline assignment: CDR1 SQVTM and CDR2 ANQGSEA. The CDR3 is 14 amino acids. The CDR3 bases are TGCAGCGTCGTAGACAGGACCCGGGTCGCTGAAGCTTTCTTT. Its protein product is CSVVDRTRVAEAFF.

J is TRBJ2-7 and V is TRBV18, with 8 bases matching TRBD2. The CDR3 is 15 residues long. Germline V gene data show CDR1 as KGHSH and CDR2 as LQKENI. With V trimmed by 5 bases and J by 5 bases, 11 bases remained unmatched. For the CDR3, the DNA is TGTGCCAGCTCAGCAGCCAATAGCGGGACTCACGAGCAGTACTTC. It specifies CASSAANSGTHEQYF.

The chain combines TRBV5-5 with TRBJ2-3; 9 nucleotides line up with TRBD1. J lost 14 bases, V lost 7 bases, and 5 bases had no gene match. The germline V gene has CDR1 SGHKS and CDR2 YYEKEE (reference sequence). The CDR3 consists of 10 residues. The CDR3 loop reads CASAGTGWYF. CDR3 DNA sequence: TGTGCCAGCGCCGGGACAGGGTGGTATTTT.

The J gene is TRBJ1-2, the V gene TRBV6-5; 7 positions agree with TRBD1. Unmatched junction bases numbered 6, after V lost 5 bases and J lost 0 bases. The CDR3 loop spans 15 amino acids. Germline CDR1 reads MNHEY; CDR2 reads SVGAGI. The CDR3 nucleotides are TGTGCCAGCAGTCACGACAGGGCGCCTAACTATGGCTACACCTTC. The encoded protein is CASSHDRAPNYGYTF.

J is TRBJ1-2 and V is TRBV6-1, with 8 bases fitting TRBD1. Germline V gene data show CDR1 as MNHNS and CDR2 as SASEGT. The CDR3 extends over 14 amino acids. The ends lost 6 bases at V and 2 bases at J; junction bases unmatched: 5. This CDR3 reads CASRSGQGNYGYTF. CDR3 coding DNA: TGTGCCAGCAGATCCGGACAGGGAAACTATGGCTACACCTTC.

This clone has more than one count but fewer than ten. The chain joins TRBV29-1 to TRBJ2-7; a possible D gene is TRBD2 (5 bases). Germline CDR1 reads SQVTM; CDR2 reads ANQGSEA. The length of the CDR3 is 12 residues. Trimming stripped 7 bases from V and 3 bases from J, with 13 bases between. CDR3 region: CSAGDGDYEQYF. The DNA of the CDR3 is TGCAGCGCTGGCGACGGGGACTACGAGCAGTACTTC.

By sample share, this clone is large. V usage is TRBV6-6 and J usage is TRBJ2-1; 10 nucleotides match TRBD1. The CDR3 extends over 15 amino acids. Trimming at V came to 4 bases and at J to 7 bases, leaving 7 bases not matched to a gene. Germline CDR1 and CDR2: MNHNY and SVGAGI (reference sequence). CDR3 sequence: CASSSPGTGANEQFF. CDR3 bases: TGTGCCAGCAGTTCTCCTGGGACAGGGGCGAATGAGCAGTTCTTC.

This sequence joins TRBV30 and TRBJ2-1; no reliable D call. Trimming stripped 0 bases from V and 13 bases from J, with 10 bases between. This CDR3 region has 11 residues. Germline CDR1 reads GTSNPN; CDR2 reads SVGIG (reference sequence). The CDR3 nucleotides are TGTGCCTGGAGTGTAAATGATGGCCAGTTCTTC. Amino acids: CAWSVNDGQFF.

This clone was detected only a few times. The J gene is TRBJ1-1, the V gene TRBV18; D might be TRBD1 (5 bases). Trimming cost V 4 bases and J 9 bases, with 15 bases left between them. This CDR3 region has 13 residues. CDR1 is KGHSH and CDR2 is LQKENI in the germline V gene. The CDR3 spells CASSLRDWTKAFF. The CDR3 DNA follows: TGTGCCAGCTCACTTAGGGACTGGACGAAAGCTTTCTTT.

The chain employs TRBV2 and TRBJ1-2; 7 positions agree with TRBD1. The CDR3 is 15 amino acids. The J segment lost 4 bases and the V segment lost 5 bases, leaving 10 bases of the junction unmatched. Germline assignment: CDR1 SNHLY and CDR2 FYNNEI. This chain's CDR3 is CASSLKQGIAYGYTF. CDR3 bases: TGTGCCAGCAGTCTTAAACAGGGGATTGCCTATGGCTACACCTTC.

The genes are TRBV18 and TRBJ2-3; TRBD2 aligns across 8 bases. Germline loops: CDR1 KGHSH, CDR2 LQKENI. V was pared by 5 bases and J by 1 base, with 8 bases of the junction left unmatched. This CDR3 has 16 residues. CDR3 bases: TGTGCCAGCTCAATTCAAGCGGGAGCGGGCACAGATACGCAGTATTTT. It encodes CASSIQAGAGTDTQYF.

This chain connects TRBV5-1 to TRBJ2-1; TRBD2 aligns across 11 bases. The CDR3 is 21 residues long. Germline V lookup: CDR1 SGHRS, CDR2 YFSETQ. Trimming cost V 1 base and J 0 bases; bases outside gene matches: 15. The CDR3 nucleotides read TGCGCCAGCAGCTTGCGTCGGTGGATGTCTAGCGGGAGGTCCTCCTACAATGAGCAGTTCTTC. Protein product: CASSLRRWMSSGRSSYNEQFF. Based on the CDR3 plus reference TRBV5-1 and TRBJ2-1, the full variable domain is KAGVTQTPRYLIKTRGQQVTLSCSPISGHRSVSWYQQTPGQGLQFLFEYFSETQRNKGNFPGRFSGRQFSNSRSEMNVSTLELGDSALYLCASSLRRWMSSGRSSYNEQFFGPGTRLTVL.

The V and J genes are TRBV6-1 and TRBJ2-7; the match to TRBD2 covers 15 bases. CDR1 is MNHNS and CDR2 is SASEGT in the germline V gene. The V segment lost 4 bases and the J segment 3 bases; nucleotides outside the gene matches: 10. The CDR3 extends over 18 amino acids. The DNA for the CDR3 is TGTGCCAGCAGTGCCTCCTGGACTAGCGGGAGGGCCTTCTACGAGCAGTACTTC. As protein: CASSASWTSGRAFYEQYF.

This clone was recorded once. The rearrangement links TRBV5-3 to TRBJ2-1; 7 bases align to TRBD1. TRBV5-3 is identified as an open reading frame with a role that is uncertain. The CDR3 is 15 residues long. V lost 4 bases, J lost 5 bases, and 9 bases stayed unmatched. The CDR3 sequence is CARSATRGTHNEQFF. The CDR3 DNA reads TGTGCCAGAAGCGCAACCAGGGGGACCCACAATGAGCAGTTCTTC.

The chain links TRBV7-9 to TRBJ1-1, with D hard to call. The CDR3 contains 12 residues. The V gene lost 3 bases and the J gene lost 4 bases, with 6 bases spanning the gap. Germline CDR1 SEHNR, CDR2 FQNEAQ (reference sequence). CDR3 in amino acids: CASSLGSTEAFF. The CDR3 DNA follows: TGTGCCAGCAGCTTGGGCTCCACTGAAGCTTTCTTT.

The CDR3 DNA reads TGCGCCAGCAGCATCGGGACTAGCGGGGAGACCCAGTACTTC. Translation gives CASSIGTSGETQYF. This chain joins TRBV5-1 and TRBJ2-5; 12 bases fit TRBD2. From germline, CDR1 is SGHRS and CDR2 YFSETQ. The J segment lost 5 bases and the V segment lost 4 bases, leaving 3 bases of the junction unmatched. The CDR3 is 14 amino acids.

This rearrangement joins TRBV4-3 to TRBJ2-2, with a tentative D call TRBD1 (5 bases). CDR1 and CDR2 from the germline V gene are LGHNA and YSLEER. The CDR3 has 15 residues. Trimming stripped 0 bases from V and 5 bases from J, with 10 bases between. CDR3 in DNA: TGCGCCAGCAGCCAAGAGGCAGGGTGGACCGGGGAGCTGTTTTTT. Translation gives CASSQEAGWTGELFF.

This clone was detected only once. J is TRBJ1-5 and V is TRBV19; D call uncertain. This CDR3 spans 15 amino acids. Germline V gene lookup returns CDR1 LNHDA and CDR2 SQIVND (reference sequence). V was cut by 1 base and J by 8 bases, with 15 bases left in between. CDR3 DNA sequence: TGTGCCAGTAGTATAGTGACGGCGCGGGAAAAGCCCCAGCATTTT. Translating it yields CASSIVTAREKPQHF.

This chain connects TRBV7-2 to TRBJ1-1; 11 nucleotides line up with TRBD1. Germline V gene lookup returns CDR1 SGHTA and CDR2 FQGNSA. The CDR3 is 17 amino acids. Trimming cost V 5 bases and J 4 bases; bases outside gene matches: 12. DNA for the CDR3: TGTGCCAGCAGCGCAGTAGGACAGGGGGCCGGAGGCACTGAAGCTTTCTTT. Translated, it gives CASSAVGQGAGGTEAFF.

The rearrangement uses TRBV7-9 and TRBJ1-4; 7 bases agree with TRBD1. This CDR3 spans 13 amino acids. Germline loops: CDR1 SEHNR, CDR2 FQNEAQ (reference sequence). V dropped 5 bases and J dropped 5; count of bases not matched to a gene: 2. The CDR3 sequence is CASSRGQNEKLFF. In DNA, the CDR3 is TGTGCCAGCAGCAGGGGACAGAATGAAAAACTGTTTTTT.

CDR3 sequence: CASSLGTSSYEQYF. The CDR3 DNA follows: TGTGCCAGCAGCTTAGGAACTAGCTCCTACGAGCAGTACTTC. This chain links TRBV11-2 with TRBJ2-7; TRBD2 is a possible D gene (5 bases). V shed 1 base and J shed 0 bases, with 7 bases lying between them. The germline gives CDR1 SGHAT, CDR2 FQNNGV. The length of the CDR3 is 14 residues.